Shown below are 29 T cell receptor beta chains from a single sample sequenced in a study of CD8 T cell repertoires and HIV-1 epitope variants (dated by TCRdb to about 2020). Library prep was done by the immunoSEQ multiplex PCR assay. TCRdb took this table from immuneACCESS and kept in-frame rearrangements with V and J called. Such tables lack part of the clones; where checked against another copy, unresolved V genes explain under half of the gap, and the rest is unexplained. In all, the sample holds 2,000 or so clones, and roughly two thirds of those were seen once. The ten largest clones capture more than 35% of the sample. Their cognate antigens are unknown. What was sequenced was cultured CD8+ T cells derived from PBMCs. These receptors were taken from a male donor with HIV.

The chain uses TRBV28 and TRBJ1-1; TRBD1 aligns across 7 bases. J lost 1 base, V lost 4 bases, and 3 bases had no gene match. There are 14 residues in the CDR3. Germline loops: CDR1 MDHEN, CDR2 SYDVKM. CDR3 in amino acids: CASSYRGGNTEAFF. CDR3 sequence (DNA): TGTGCCAGCAGTTACAGGGGAGGGAACACTGAAGCTTTCTTT.

This clone was detected once. In this CDR3 the conserved last residue, phenylalanine or tryptophan, is missing, so a read error is likely. The gene calls are TRBV6-1 and TRBJ2-3; D unclear. The ends were cut back, 4 bases at V and 1 base at J, with 9 bases in the middle. This CDR3 is 14 amino acids long. The V gene's germline CDR1 is MNHNS and CDR2 SASEGT. The chain's CDR3 is CASSGFIGTDTQYL. CDR3 bases: TGTGCCAGCAGTGGTTTCATCGGCACAGATACGCAGTATCTT.

The V and J genes are TRBV7-8 and TRBJ2-7; D not resolved. Germline CDR1 reads SGHVS; CDR2 reads FQNEAQ. Trimming stripped 5 bases from V and 1 base from J, with 9 bases between. The CDR3 length is 13 residues. CDR3 sequence (DNA): TGTGCCAGCAGCGACACCCGTTCCTACGAGCAGTACTTC. Its translation: CASSDTRSYEQYF.

The chain employs TRBV5-1 and TRBJ2-1; 10 bases are shared with TRBD1. The V gene's germline CDR1 is SGHRS and CDR2 YFSETQ. The CDR3 totals 14 residues. The V segment lost 5 bases and the J segment 5 bases; nucleotides outside the gene matches: 4. The CDR3 loop reads CASRPGTGDNEQFF. CDR3 DNA sequence: TGCGCCAGCAGACCCGGGACAGGGGACAATGAGCAGTTCTTC.

This clone was observed a few times. The chain uses TRBV5-6 and TRBJ1-1; D not certain. Between the trimmed V and J ends, which lost 4 bases and 8 bases, there was a span of 9 bases. The CDR3 contains 11 residues. In germline, CDR1 is SGHDT, CDR2 YYEEEE. CDR3 coding DNA: TGTGCCAGCAGCGACTCAGAAGAAGCTTTCTTT. Its translation is CASSDSEEAFF.

The chain's CDR3 is CASSPGLGGVGEAFF. In DNA, the CDR3 is TGTGCCAGCAGCCCCGGCCTCGGTGGAGTAGGTGAAGCTTTCTTT. The chain is built from TRBV7-8 and TRBJ1-1; D remains ambiguous. Germline CDR1 is SGHVS and CDR2 is FQNEAQ. CDR3 length: 15 residues. V lost 5 bases and J 7 bases, leaving 20 bases between the germline ends.

The rearrangement uses TRBV7-6 and TRBJ2-7; 10 bases align to TRBD1. Germline CDR1 reads SGHVS; CDR2 reads FNYEAQ. J was trimmed by 5 bases and V by 4 bases; bases with no gene match: 5. The CDR3 loop spans 14 amino acids. CDR3 sequence (DNA): TGTGCCAGCAGCTCGACAGGGGGCTACGACGAGCAGTACTTC. Translated, it gives CASSSTGGYDEQYF.

V is TRBV11-2 and J is TRBJ2-5; D call uncertain. Germline CDR1 is SGHAT and CDR2 is FQNNGV. The CDR3 is made up of 13 amino acids. The V gene lost 3 bases and the J gene lost 5 bases, with 10 bases spanning the gap. DNA of the CDR3: TGTGCCAGCAGCTTCCCAAACTTCGAGACCCAGTACTTC. This codes for CASSFPNFETQYF.

The V and J genes are TRBV10-2 and TRBJ2-1; no clear D. V was clipped by 8 bases and J by 15 bases, with 14 bases between them. The CDR3 spans 10 residues. CDR1 is WSHSY, CDR2 SAAADI, per germline. The CDR3 DNA follows: TGCGCCAGCGGGCAAGGGTTGGCGTTCTTC. Its protein is CASGQGLAFF.

The CDR3, as DNA: TGTGCCAGCAGCGGTAGCGGGGGGGCCGACGAGCAGTACTTC. Translating it yields CASSGSGGADEQYF. This chain connects TRBV7-3 to TRBJ2-7; the match to TRBD2 covers 11 bases. Germline-derived CDR1 and CDR2 are SGHTA and FQGTGA. With 5 bases clipped from V and 5 bases from J, the junction kept 5 bases outside the gene matches. The CDR3 covers 14 residues.

This clone has more than one count but fewer than ten. The chain combines TRBV28 with TRBJ2-1, with 9 positions matching TRBD2. CDR1 is MDHEN and CDR2 is SYDVKM in the germline V gene. Trimming removed 5 bases from V and 3 bases from J; junction bases left unmatched: 8. The CDR3 contains 16 residues. The CDR3 DNA is TGTGCCAGCAGTCCGAGACTAGCGGTTCGCTACAATGAGCAGTTCTTC. Its translation: CASSPRLAVRYNEQFF.

CDR3 amino acids: CASSLGTGQETQYF. CDR3 DNA: TGTGCCAGCAGCTTGGGGACAGGACAAGAGACCCAGTACTTC. The V and J genes are TRBV11-3 and TRBJ2-5; 8 bases are a match to TRBD1. Germline CDR1 reads SGHNT; CDR2 reads YENEEA. Trimming took 3 bases from V and 2 from J; bases not matched to a gene: 2. The length of the CDR3 is 14 residues.

The rearrangement links TRBV18 to TRBJ2-7; possible D gene TRBD2, 7 bases. Trimming cost V 5 bases and J 2 bases, with 10 bases left between them. CDR3 length equals 13 residues. Germline V gene data show CDR1 as KGHSH and CDR2 as LQKENI. The CDR3 coding sequence is TGTGCCAGCTCAGAGCGGGACACCTACGAGCAGTACTTC. Amino acid sequence: CASSERDTYEQYF.

The gene calls are TRBV27 and TRBJ2-1; 9 nucleotides line up with TRBD2. This CDR3 region has 12 residues. J gave up 15 bases and V 10 bases, and 13 bases lay outside the gene matches. Germline lookup yields CDR1 MNHEY and CDR2 SMNVEV (reference sequence). The CDR3 nucleotides are TGTGCCACCACGGGTAGCGGGGGCCTTCGGTTCTTC. Amino acids: CATTGSGGLRFF.

This chain links TRBV10-3 with TRBJ2-3; D not resolved. Trimming cost V 0 bases and J 0 bases, with 13 bases left between them. CDR1 ENHRY and CDR2 SYGVKD come from the germline V gene. The CDR3 consists of 17 residues. In nucleotides, the CDR3 is TGTGCCATCAGTGAGTCAGGCCCAGGAACGAGCACAGATACGCAGTATTTT. It is translated as CAISESGPGTSTDTQYF.

This rearrangement joins TRBV7-6 to TRBJ2-7; maybe TRBD1 (6 bases). CDR1 is SGHVS and CDR2 is FNYEAQ in the germline V gene. V was clipped by 1 base and J by 3 bases, with 13 bases between them. The CDR3 length is 15 residues. CDR3 DNA: TGTGCCAGCAGCTTAGAGGCCGGACAGTTCTACGAGCAGTACTTC. Its translation is CASSLEAGQFYEQYF. Based on the CDR3 plus reference TRBV7-6 and TRBJ2-7, the full variable domain is GAGVSQSPRYKVTKRGQDVALRCDPISGHVSLYWYRQALGQGPEFLTYFNYEAQQDKSGLPNDRFSAERPEGSISTLTIQRTEQRDSAMYRCASSLEAGQFYEQYFGPGTRLTVT.

This clone has just a few counts. The J gene is TRBJ2-7, the V gene TRBV7-9, with TRBD1 identical over 7 bases. The V and J ends lost 5 bases and 1 base, in that order; junction bases with no gene match: 11. The CDR3 spans 16 residues. The germline gives CDR1 SEHNR, CDR2 FQNEAQ (reference sequence). The CDR3 loop is CASSPRTGSLSYEQYF. The CDR3 bases are TGTGCCAGCAGCCCTCGGACAGGCAGTCTGTCCTACGAGCAGTACTTC. The full variable domain, rest sourced from reference TRBV7-9 and TRBJ2-7, is DTGVSQNPRHKITKRGQNVTFRCDPISEHNRLYWYRQTLGQGPEFLTYFQNEAQLEKSRLLSDRFSAERPKGSFSTLEIQRTEQGDSAMYLCASSPRTGSLSYEQYFGPGTRLTVT.

V is TRBV19 and J is TRBJ1-2, with D maybe TRBD1 (5 bases). This CDR3 comprises 16 residues. CDR1 LNHDA and CDR2 SQIVND come from the germline V gene (reference sequence). Trimming took 3 bases from V and 4 from J, leaving 18 bases between them. CDR3 bases: TGTGCCAGTAGTATGGGGACCGCCGGATTCCTCTATGGCTACACCTTC. This sequence encodes CASSMGTAGFLYGYTF.

This CDR3 is CASSLAPERETQYF. The CDR3 nucleotides are TGTGCCAGCAGCTTAGCTCCCGAGAGGGAGACCCAGTACTTC. The J gene is TRBJ2-5, the V gene TRBV7-7; D is ambiguous. Trimming shortened V by 0 bases and J by 5 bases, and 10 bases separated the two germline ends. Germline CDR1 is SSHAT and CDR2 is FNYEAQ (reference sequence). CDR3 length equals 14 residues.

This clone has more than one count but fewer than ten. V is TRBV6-5 and J is TRBJ2-1, with D possibly being TRBD1 or TRBD2 (6 bases each). Trimming pared 5 bases from V and 9 bases from J, leaving 8 bases between. Germline V lookup: CDR1 MNHEY, CDR2 SVGAGI. This CDR3 comprises 11 residues. The CDR3 DNA reads TGTGCCAGCAGTGAGGGGGGTGAGCAGTTCTTC. It is translated as CASSEGGEQFF.

For the CDR3, the DNA is TGCGCCAGCAGCTTCGGAGGGACCGGGGCCACCTACGAGCAGTACTTC. This codes for CASSFGGTGATYEQYF. The chain employs TRBV5-1 and TRBJ2-7; D might be TRBD2 (6 bases). The V and J ends lost 2 bases and 2 bases respectively, with 17 bases between them. CDR3 length: 16 residues. Looked up from germline, CDR1 is SGHRS and CDR2 is YFSETQ. The entire variable domain, with the rest obtained from reference TRBV5-1 and TRBJ2-7, is as follows: KAGVTQTPRYLIKTRGQQVTLSCSPISGHRSVSWYQQTPGQGLQFLFEYFSETQRNKGNFPGRFSGRQFSNSRSEMNVSTLELGDSALYLCASSFGGTGATYEQYFGPGTRLTVT.

The gene calls are TRBV28 and TRBJ1-2; TRBD1 might be the D (5 bases). V lost 4 bases and J 4 bases, leaving 13 bases between the germline ends. This CDR3 spans 14 amino acids. CDR1 and CDR2 from the germline V gene are MDHEN and SYDVKM. CDR3: CASSWALGGYGYTF. The CDR3 nucleotides read TGTGCCAGCAGTTGGGCCCTCGGGGGCTATGGCTACACCTTC.

The V gene is TRBV27, the J gene TRBJ2-7; D unclear. Trimming pared 3 bases from V and 0 bases from J, leaving 15 bases between. Germline-derived CDR1 and CDR2 are MNHEY and SMNVEV (reference sequence). The CDR3 totals 16 residues. CDR3 sequence reads: CASSLSQATSSYEQYF. The CDR3 region has the DNA TGTGCCAGCAGTTTGAGCCAGGCCACGAGCTCCTACGAGCAGTACTTC.

V is TRBV27 and J is TRBJ1-5; D call uncertain. Germline V gene sequence: CDR1 MNHEY, CDR2 SMNVEV (reference sequence). There are 14 residues in the CDR3. Between the trimmed V and J ends, which lost 0 bases and 1 base, there was a span of 4 bases. CDR3 in DNA: TGTGCCAGCAGTTTATCGGAAAGCAATCAGCCCCAGCATTTT. Translated, it gives CASSLSESNQPQHF.

The rearrangement joins TRBV29-1 to TRBJ2-1; D is perhaps TRBD2 (6 bases). Germline lookup yields CDR1 SQVTM and CDR2 ANQGSEA. The CDR3 covers 17 residues. V was pared by 0 bases and J by 1 base, with 16 bases between. CDR3 DNA: TGCAGCGTTGAAGATGTTTTCGGGGGTGCGTCCTACAATGAGCAGTTCTTC. It specifies CSVEDVFGGASYNEQFF.

This clone was counted between two and nine times. This sequence joins TRBV4-2 and TRBJ2-5; 8 nucleotides agree with TRBD2. With 1 base clipped from V and 3 bases from J, the junction kept 4 bases outside the gene matches. Looked up from germline, CDR1 is LGHNA and CDR2 is YNFKEQ. This CDR3 comprises 15 residues. In DNA, the CDR3 is TGTGCCAGCAGCCAAGGCGGAGCGGGGGAAGAGACCCAGTACTTC. It specifies CASSQGGAGEETQYF.

The V call is TRBV19, the J call TRBJ2-6; 11 positions agree with TRBD1. Trimming removed 8 bases from V and 0 bases from J; junction bases left unmatched: 0. The length of the CDR3 is 15 residues. In germline, CDR1 is LNHDA, CDR2 SQIVND (reference sequence). The CDR3 nucleotides read TGTGCCAGTGGGACAGGGGGCTCTGGGGCCAACGTCCTGACTTTC. Protein product: CASGTGGSGANVLTF. The full variable domain, with the rest looked up from reference TRBV19 and TRBJ2-6, is DGGITQSPKYLFRKEGQNVTLSCEQNLNHDAMYWYRQDPGQGLRLIYYSQIVNDFQKGDIAEGYSVSREKKESFPLTVTSAQKNPTAFYLCASGTGGSGANVLTFGAGSRLTVL.

V and J are TRBV4-1 and TRBJ1-1, with unresolved D. This CDR3 comprises 14 residues. The ends were cut back, 6 bases at V and 1 base at J, with 12 bases in the middle. Germline assignment: CDR1 MGHRA and CDR2 YSYEKL. This CDR3 reads CASSLGDRNTEAFF. The CDR3 coding sequence is TGCGCCAGCAGTCTTGGGGATAGGAACACTGAAGCTTTCTTT.

The CDR3 is CASSYGTSYSDTQYF. In DNA, the CDR3 is TGTGCCAGCAGCTACGGGACCTCATATTCCGATACGCAGTATTTT. The chain is built from TRBV7-6 and TRBJ2-3, with D possibly being TRBD1 or TRBD2 (5 bases each). V lost 4 bases, J lost 6 bases, and 17 bases lay in between. Germline loops: CDR1 SGHVS, CDR2 FNYEAQ. The CDR3 covers 15 residues.